This record looks at one T cell receptor (beta chain) sequence and its context. What it binds is unknown. With 60 Vbeta and 13 Jbeta primers, the PCR was carried out. The protocol was immunoSEQ multiplex PCR, while the TCRdb copy is restricted to in-frame clones and leaves out a portion. This repertoire shows 150,000 to 200,000 clones, around four fifths found once; its top ten account for roughly 9.3%. These data come from a study of cytomegalovirus exposure and HLA in healthy donors. Looked up from germline, CDR1 is SGHNT and CDR2 is YENEEA. CDR3 size: 19 residues. Study-level points and caveats: HLA allele associations emerged for about 18,000 TCR beta sequences in a later analysis, at 0.05 false discovery rate. Information on immune exposure was restricted to one variable (CMV serostatus). Researchers catalogued approximately 170 TCR beta chains as cytomegalovirus-associated.

The V gene is TRBV11-3, the J gene TRBJ2-5, with TRBD1 matching over 8 bases. Judging by the DNA end, TRBJ2-7 fits better; the J call may be wrong. The TCR sequence derives from a man aged 18 to 30 in good health and CMV-seropositive. The sample consisted of PBMCs. The CDR3 region is CASSKSTGEKVGSNYEQYF. CDR3 sequence (DNA): TGTGCCAGCAGCAAATCGACAGGGGAAAAGGTGGGCTCTAACTACGAGCAGTACTTC.